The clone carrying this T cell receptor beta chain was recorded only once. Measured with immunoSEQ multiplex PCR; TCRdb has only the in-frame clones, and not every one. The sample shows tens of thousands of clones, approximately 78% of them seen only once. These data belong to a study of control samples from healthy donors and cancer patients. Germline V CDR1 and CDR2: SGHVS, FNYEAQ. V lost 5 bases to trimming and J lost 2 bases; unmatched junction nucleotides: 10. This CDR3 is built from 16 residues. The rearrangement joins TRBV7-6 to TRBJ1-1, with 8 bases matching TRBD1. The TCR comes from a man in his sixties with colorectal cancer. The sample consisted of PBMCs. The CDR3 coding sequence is TGTGCCAGCAGCCAGCCCGGGACAGGTGGAAACACTGAAGCTTTCTTT. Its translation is CASSQPGTGGNTEAFF.